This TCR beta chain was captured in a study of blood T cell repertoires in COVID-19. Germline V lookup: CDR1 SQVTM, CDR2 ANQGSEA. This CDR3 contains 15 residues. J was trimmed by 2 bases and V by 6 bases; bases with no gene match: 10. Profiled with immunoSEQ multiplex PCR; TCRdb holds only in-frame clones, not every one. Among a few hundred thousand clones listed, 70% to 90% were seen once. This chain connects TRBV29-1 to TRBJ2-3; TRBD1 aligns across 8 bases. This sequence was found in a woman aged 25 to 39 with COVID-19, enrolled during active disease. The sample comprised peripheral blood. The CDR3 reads CSVLTQGAPTDTQYF. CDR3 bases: TGCAGCGTCCTTACTCAGGGGGCCCCCACAGATACGCAGTATTTT.